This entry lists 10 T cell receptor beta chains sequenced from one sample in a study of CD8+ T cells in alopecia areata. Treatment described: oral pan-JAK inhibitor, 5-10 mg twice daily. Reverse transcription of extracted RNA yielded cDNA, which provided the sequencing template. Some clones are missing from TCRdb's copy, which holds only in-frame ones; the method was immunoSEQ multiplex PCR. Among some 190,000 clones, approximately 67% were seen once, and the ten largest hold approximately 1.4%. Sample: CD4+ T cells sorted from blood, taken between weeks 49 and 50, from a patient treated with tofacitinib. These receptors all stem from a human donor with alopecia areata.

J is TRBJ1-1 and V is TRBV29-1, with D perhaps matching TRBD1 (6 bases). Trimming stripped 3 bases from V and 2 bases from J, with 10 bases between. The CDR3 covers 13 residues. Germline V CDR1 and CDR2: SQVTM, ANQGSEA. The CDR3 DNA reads TGCAGCGTTGACAGGGGTACTAACACTGAAGCTTTCTTT. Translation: CSVDRGTNTEAFF.

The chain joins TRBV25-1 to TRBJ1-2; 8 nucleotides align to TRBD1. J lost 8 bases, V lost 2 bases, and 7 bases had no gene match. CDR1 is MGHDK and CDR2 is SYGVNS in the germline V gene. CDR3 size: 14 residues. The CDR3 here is CASSERRTGQGYTF. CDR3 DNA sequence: TGTGCCAGCAGTGAACGTAGGACAGGGCAAGGCTACACCTTC.

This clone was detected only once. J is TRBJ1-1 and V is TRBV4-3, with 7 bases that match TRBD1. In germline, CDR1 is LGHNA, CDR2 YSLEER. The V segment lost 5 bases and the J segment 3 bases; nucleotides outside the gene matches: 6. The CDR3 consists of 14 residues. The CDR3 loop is CASSSSQGDTEAFF. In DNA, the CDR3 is TGCGCCAGCAGCTCCAGCCAGGGGGACACTGAAGCTTTCTTT.

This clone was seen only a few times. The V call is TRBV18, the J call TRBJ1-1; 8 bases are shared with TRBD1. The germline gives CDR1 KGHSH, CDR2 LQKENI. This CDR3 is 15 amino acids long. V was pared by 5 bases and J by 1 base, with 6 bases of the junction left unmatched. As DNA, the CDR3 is TGTGCCAGCTCAACACTTGGACAGGGGAACACTGAAGCTTTCTTT. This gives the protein CASSTLGQGNTEAFF.

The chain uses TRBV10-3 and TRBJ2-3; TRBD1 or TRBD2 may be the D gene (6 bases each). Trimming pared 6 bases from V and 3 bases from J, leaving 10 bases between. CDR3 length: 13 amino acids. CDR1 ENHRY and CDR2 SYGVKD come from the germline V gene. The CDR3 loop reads CAIRGGVTDTQYF. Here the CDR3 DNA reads TGTGCCATCAGGGGGGGCGTGACAGATACGCAGTATTTT.

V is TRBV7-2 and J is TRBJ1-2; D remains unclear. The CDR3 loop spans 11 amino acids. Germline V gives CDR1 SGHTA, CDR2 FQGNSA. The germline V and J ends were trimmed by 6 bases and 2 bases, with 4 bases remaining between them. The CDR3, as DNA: TGTGCCAGCAGTTTCAACTATGGCTACACCTTC. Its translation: CASSFNYGYTF.

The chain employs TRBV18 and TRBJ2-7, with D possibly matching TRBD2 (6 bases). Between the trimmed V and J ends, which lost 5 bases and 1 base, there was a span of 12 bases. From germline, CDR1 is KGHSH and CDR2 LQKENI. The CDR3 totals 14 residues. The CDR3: CASSSRLDSYEQYF. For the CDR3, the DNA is TGTGCCAGCTCATCCCGACTAGATTCCTACGAGCAGTACTTC.

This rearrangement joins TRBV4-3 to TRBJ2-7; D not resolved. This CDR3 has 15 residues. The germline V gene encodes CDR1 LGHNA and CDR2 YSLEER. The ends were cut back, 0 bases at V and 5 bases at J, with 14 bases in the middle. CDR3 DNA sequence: TGCGCCAGCAGCCAAGATTGGATCGATGGGAACGAGCAGTACTTC. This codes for CASSQDWIDGNEQYF.

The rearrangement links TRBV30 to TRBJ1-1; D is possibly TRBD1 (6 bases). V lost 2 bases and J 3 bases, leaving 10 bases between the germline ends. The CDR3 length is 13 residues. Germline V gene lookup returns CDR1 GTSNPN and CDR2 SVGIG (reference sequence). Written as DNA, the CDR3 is TGTGCCTGGAGTCCCACAGGGTACACTGAAGCTTTCTTT. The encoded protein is CAWSPTGYTEAFF.

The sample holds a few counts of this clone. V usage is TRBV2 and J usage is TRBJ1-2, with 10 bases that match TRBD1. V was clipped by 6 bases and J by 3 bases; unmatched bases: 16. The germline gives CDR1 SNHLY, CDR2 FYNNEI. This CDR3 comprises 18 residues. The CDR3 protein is CASSAATRRTGGDYGYTF. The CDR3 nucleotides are TGTGCCAGCAGCGCCGCTACCCGAAGGACAGGGGGGGACTATGGCTACACCTTC.